The present T cell receptor beta chain was sequenced within a study of monozygotic twins with inflammatory bowel disease. This CDR3 is 13 amino acids long. The germline gives CDR1 SGHTA, CDR2 FQGNSA. TCRdb reprocessed the 5' RACE reads, with one entry per CDR3 protein and no DNA. The sample's table shows about 300,000 distinct CDR3 sequences. This chain links TRBV7-2 with TRBJ1-1; there is no DNA to check the TCRdb D call of TRBD1. This TCR came from a human donor with ulcerative colitis or Crohn's disease, or a healthy co-twin of an affected twin (not recorded which). The sample consisted of blood. The CDR3 loop is CASSLNDRVKAFF.